The source of this TCR beta chain is a study of blood T cell repertoires in COVID-19. Clones were sequenced by immunoSEQ multiplex PCR, and TCRdb holds only the in-frame ones, with some missing. The sample has fewer than 400,000 clones, more than 85% seen once; the top ten hold about 4%. Individuals in the exposed group had encountered a COVID-19 case within 2 weeks preceding study entry. V gave up 1 base and J gave up 5 bases, with 12 bases separating them. Germline-derived CDR1 and CDR2 are SGHRS and YFSETQ. This CDR3 is 14 amino acids long. The V call is TRBV5-1, the J call TRBJ1-1; no reliable D call. The sequence came from a woman in her 30s who had been exposed to COVID-19. The specimen sequenced was PBMCs or T cells enriched from blood (not recorded which). CDR3 sequence (DNA): TGCGCCAGCAGCTTGATAGGCAGAGGGACTGAAGCTTTCTTT. This gives the protein CASSLIGRGTEAFF.